This is a list of T cell receptor beta chains from one sample in a study of CD8+ T cells in alopecia areata. Assay used: immunoSEQ multiplex PCR; TCRdb lists only in-frame clones, some missing. The data contain about 200,000 clones, 35% to 40% of them singletons. This sample comprised CD4+ T cells sorted from blood, obtained at roughly week 30, from a patient treated with tofacitinib. The receptors originated from a human donor with alopecia areata. Both conserved end residues are part of each CDR3. A D gene is named only where the DNA matches it firmly. For some rows the clone size is stated as once, few or many, or as a class when expanded; others skip it.

clone size	J gene	D gene	V gene	CDR3 DNA	CDR3 protein
-	TRBJ2-3	TRBD1	TRBV18	TGTGCCAGCTCCGGGGACAGGGGCACAGATACGCAGTATTTT	CASSGDRGTDTQYF
-	TRBJ1-1	-	TRBV6-5	TGTGCCAGCAGACCTACGGGGACCCACACTGAAGCTTTCTTT	CASRPTGTHTEAFF
-	TRBJ2-1	-	TRBV29-1	TGCAGCGTGGGGCTATGGACCTACAATGAGCAGTTCTTC	CSVGLWTYNEQFF
few	TRBJ2-5	-	TRBV4-2	TGTGCCAGCAGCCAAGGAACCGGAGCGTACCAAGAGACCCAGTACTTC	CASSQGTGAYQETQYF
-	TRBJ2-5	-	TRBV19	TGTGCCAGTACGGGGACTGCCCAAGAGACCCAGTACTTC	CASTGTAQETQYF
-	TRBJ1-2	-	TRBV18	TGTGCCAGCTCACCCGGGACACCGTATGGCTACACCTTC	CASSPGTPYGYTF
-	TRBJ1-5	-	TRBV30	TGTGCCTGGAGTTTCGGCAGGAGCAATCAGCCCCAGCATTTT	CAWSFGRSNQPQHF
few	TRBJ1-2	-	TRBV6-5	TGTGCCACCTGGTCGGGGTCGGATGGCTACACCTTC	CATWSGSDGYTF
-	TRBJ1-1	-	TRBV14	TGTGCCAGCAGCCAAGATCTTACGGCTGAAGCTTTCTTT	CASSQDLTAEAFF
-	TRBJ2-2	-	TRBV7-3	TGTGCCAGCAGCCTGACTAGAAACACCGGGGAGCTGTTTTTT	CASSLTRNTGELFF
-	TRBJ2-1	-	TRBV29-1	TGCAGCGTTGAAGGGGAGACGTATGAGCAGTTCTTC	CSVEGETYEQFF
-	TRBJ2-5	-	TRBV23-1	TGCGCCAGCAGCCTCCCGGAGTTAGGGGCGGGGCGGTTGACCCAGTACTTC	CASSLPELGAGRLTQYF
-	TRBJ2-7	-	TRBV29-1	TGCAGCGTTGAGGACGCCTCAGCCGAGCAGTACTTC	CSVEDASAEQYF
few	TRBJ1-2	-	TRBV30	TGTGCCTACTACTCTCGACAGCCACTAACTAACTATGGCTACACCTTC	CAYYSRQPLTNYGYTF
few	TRBJ1-5	TRBD1	TRBV30	TGTGCCTGGAGTTCCAGGGGGAATCAGCCCCAGCATTTT	CAWSSRGNQPQHF
-	TRBJ2-7	TRBD1	TRBV5-4	TGTGCCAGCAGCCGAGGGGGGACAGGGGGCGAGCAGTACTTC	CASSRGGTGGEQYF
few	TRBJ2-7	TRBD1	TRBV10-3	TGTGCCATCAGACCACTTAGGGACAGGGGCGAGCAGTACTTC	CAIRPLRDRGEQYF
once	TRBJ2-5	-	TRBV7-9	TGTGCCAGCACCTTGTCAGAGACCCAGTACTTC	CASTLSETQYF
-	TRBJ1-4	-	TRBV4-1	TGCGCCAGCAGCCGTGTCAGCTCTAATGAAAAACTGTTTTTT	CASSRVSSNEKLFF
few	TRBJ2-7	-	TRBV19	TGTGCCAGTAGTGGCTCTGGGGGGCGCGTCTACGAGCAGTACTTC	CASSGSGGRVYEQYF
-	TRBJ2-7	-	TRBV29-1	TGCAGCGTGAAGGGGTGGGCCTCCTACGAGCAGTACTTC	CSVKGWASYEQYF
-	TRBJ2-1	TRBD1	TRBV5-4	TGTGCCAGCTCATTGGGGACAGACAACAATGAGCAGTTCTTC	CASSLGTDNNEQFF
few	TRBJ2-2	-	TRBV5-1	TGCGCCAGCAGCGGGAGCTCTATCCGACCGCCGGGCACCGGGGAGCTGTTTTTT	CASSGSSIRPPGTGELFF